Listed here are 4 T cell receptor beta chains from one sample, sequenced in a study of shared clonotypes between healthy human individuals. TCRdb keeps only in-frame clones here, not all; method: immunoSEQ multiplex PCR. Of 400,000 to 600,000 clones in the sample, 60% to 80% are singletons; the top ten hold around 12%. Sequenced material: PBMCs. The receptor source for this set is a woman between 40 and 50 years old in good health. Some clones in this sample may be carry-over from other donors' samples.

This clone turned up a few times. The chain combines TRBV4-1 with TRBJ2-1, with 9 bases fitting TRBD1. Germline CDR1 MGHRA, CDR2 YSYEKL. The CDR3 runs to 17 residues. The J segment lost 8 bases and the V segment lost 1 base, leaving 12 bases of the junction unmatched. CDR3 residues: CASSQAPGTGKSYEQFF. The DNA of the CDR3 is TGCGCCAGCAGCCAAGCGCCAGGGACAGGGAAATCATATGAGCAGTTCTTC.

The genes are TRBV28 and TRBJ1-3; 9 bases align to TRBD1. Germline CDR1 MDHEN, CDR2 SYDVKM. The CDR3 is 14 residues long. J gave up 4 bases and V 4 bases, and 2 bases lay outside the gene matches. The CDR3 sequence: CASSSGTGGNTIYF. The CDR3 nucleotides read TGTGCCAGCAGTTCCGGGACAGGGGGAAACACCATATATTTT.

In this sample, this clone turned up once. This chain joins TRBV11-1 and TRBJ1-2; D remains ambiguous. Germline CDR1 SGHAT, CDR2 FQDESV (reference sequence). The CDR3 consists of 12 residues. Trimming cost V 5 bases and J 5 bases, with 9 bases left between them. CDR3 DNA: TGTGCCAGCAGCGTGTCGGGGTATGGCTACACCTTC. Its protein is CASSVSGYGYTF.

CDR3: CASSFQGAQETQYF. Here the CDR3 DNA reads TGTGCCAGCAGCTTCCAAGGGGCTCAGGAGACCCAGTACTTC. This sequence joins TRBV7-2 and TRBJ2-5; D may be TRBD1 (5 bases). Trimming shortened V by 3 bases and J by 5 bases, and 13 bases separated the two germline ends. This CDR3 is 14 amino acids long. In germline, CDR1 is SGHTA, CDR2 FQGNSA.